Presented here are 26 T cell receptor beta chains from one specimen sequenced in a study of shared clonotypes between healthy human individuals. Here immunoSEQ multiplex PCR was the method, and the copy in TCRdb shows in-frame clones only, minus some. This table has approximately 590,000 clones, nearly 97% appearing once. Naive CD8 cells lacked CD45RO and underwent positive selection for CCR7, leaving out terminally differentiated effector memory CD45RA+ cells. Input material: naive CD8+ T cells sorted from blood. All receptors come from a woman in her 30s in good health.

The gene calls are TRBV19 and TRBJ2-7; D may match TRBD1 or TRBD2 (5 bases each). The germline CDR1 and CDR2 sequences are LNHDA and SQIVND (reference sequence). The V end lost 4 bases, the J end lost 0 bases, and 13 bases lay between the germline ends. The CDR3 totals 15 residues. CDR3 amino acids: CASSTGTPPSYEQYF. CDR3 DNA: TGTGCCAGTAGTACCGGGACGCCCCCCTCCTACGAGCAGTACTTC. Full variable domain (remainder filled in from reference TRBV19 and TRBJ2-7): DGGITQSPKYLFRKEGQNVTLSCEQNLNHDAMYWYRQDPGQGLRLIYYSQIVNDFQKGDIAEGYSVSREKKESFPLTVTSAQKNPTAFYLCASSTGTPPSYEQYFGPGTRLTVT.

This sequence joins TRBV4-2 and TRBJ2-7; 7 bases line up with TRBD2. Germline V gene data show CDR1 as LGHNA and CDR2 as YNFKEQ. The V and J ends lost 0 bases and 6 bases, in that order; junction bases with no gene match: 5. There are 14 residues in the CDR3. The CDR3 region is CASSQDGGSPEQYF. CDR3 in DNA: TGTGCCAGCAGCCAAGATGGCGGGAGTCCCGAGCAGTACTTC.

The V call is TRBV27, the J call TRBJ1-2; D is uncertain. V gave up 7 bases and J gave up 0 bases, with 12 bases separating them. Germline loops: CDR1 MNHEY, CDR2 SMNVEV (reference sequence). This CDR3 has 14 residues. The CDR3 spells CASNSHRTNYGYTF. The CDR3 nucleotides are TGTGCCAGCAATAGTCATCGGACTAACTATGGCTACACCTTC.

This sequence joins TRBV7-9 and TRBJ2-5, with D perhaps matching TRBD2 (7 bases). Germline V gives CDR1 SEHNR, CDR2 FQNEAQ (reference sequence). This CDR3 spans 14 amino acids. Trimming shortened V by 8 bases and J by 2 bases, and 15 bases separated the two germline ends. CDR3 loop: CASCFGGLQETQYF. For the CDR3, the DNA is TGTGCCAGCTGTTTCGGGGGGCTGCAAGAGACCCAGTACTTC.

V and J are TRBV4-1 and TRBJ2-7; D is possibly TRBD2 (6 bases). Germline values: CDR1 MGHRA, CDR2 YSYEKL. V lost 2 bases to trimming and J lost 4 bases, with 18 bases between them. The CDR3 spans 16 residues. The CDR3 loop is CASSQQTGLATYEQYF. The DNA of the CDR3 is TGCGCCAGCAGCCAACAAACGGGACTTGCTACATACGAGCAGTACTTC.

V usage is TRBV6-5 and J usage is TRBJ2-3, with TRBD2 matching 8 bases. Germline V gene sequence: CDR1 MNHEY, CDR2 SVGAGI. The CDR3 length is 15 residues. Losses at the gene ends were 8 bases for V and 5 bases for J; bases not matched to a gene: 12. CDR3 protein: CASAQREPALDTQYF. The DNA of the CDR3 is TGTGCCAGCGCCCAGCGGGAGCCGGCATTAGATACGCAGTATTTT.

The V call is TRBV7-3, the J call TRBJ2-1; possibly TRBD1 for D (5 bases). From germline, CDR1 is SGHTA and CDR2 FQGTGA. This CDR3 is 16 amino acids long. V lost 6 bases to trimming and J lost 0 bases, with 15 bases between them. DNA for the CDR3: TGTGCCAGCAGTCAAGGGGCGGAAAGCTCCTACAATGAGCAGTTCTTC. It encodes CASSQGAESSYNEQFF.

The CDR3 region is CASSRPPGPKYAEAFF. Here the CDR3 DNA reads TGTGCCAGCAGCAGACCTCCGGGACCCAAGTATGCTGAAGCTTTCTTT. V usage is TRBV21-1 and J usage is TRBJ1-1. TRBV21-1 is reported as a pseudogene. The length of the CDR3 is 16 residues.

This clone was picked up a small number of times. V gene TRBV27 combines with J gene TRBJ2-7; TRBD2 agrees at 10 bases. The CDR3 has 15 residues. Germline CDR1 MNHEY, CDR2 SMNVEV (reference sequence). V lost 5 bases and J lost 7; bases outside the gene matches: 11. DNA of the CDR3: TGTGCCAGCAGTCCCGTGGCTAGCGGGAGAGGTGAGCAGTACTTC. This translates into CASSPVASGRGEQYF.

This chain joins TRBV15 and TRBJ2-1; 9 bases fit TRBD2. The ends lost 9 bases at V and 9 bases at J; junction bases unmatched: 15. CDR3 length: 15 residues. Germline V gene lookup returns CDR1 LNHNV and CDR2 YYDKDF (reference sequence). The CDR3 region is CATADLAGVEGEQFF. CDR3 sequence (DNA): TGTGCCACAGCAGACTTAGCGGGAGTTGAGGGTGAGCAGTTCTTC.

The rearrangement links TRBV29-1 to TRBJ2-7; no clear D. Trimming shortened V by 5 bases and J by 6 bases, and 14 bases separated the two germline ends. The V gene's germline CDR1 is SQVTM and CDR2 ANQGSEA. This CDR3 is built from 12 residues. CDR3: CSVHDLSGEQYF. CDR3 sequence (DNA): TGCAGCGTTCATGATCTGTCTGGCGAGCAGTACTTC.

The rearrangement uses TRBV27 and TRBJ1-2; 9 bases line up with TRBD1. Losses at the gene ends were 5 bases for V and 5 bases for J; bases not matched to a gene: 9. Germline V gene lookup returns CDR1 MNHEY and CDR2 SMNVEV (reference sequence). This CDR3 spans 15 amino acids. CDR3 residues: CASSLGQGGTYGYTF. The DNA of the CDR3 is TGTGCCAGCAGTCTGGGACAGGGCGGAACTTATGGCTACACCTTC.

The V gene is TRBV19, the J gene TRBJ2-7, with TRBD2 as a possible D gene (6 bases). Per germline, CDR1 LNHDA and CDR2 SQIVND (reference sequence). CDR3 size: 14 residues. V lost 6 bases to trimming and J lost 2 bases, with 14 bases between them. This CDR3 reads CASSLRDSTYEQYF. CDR3 nucleotide sequence: TGTGCCAGTAGCCTCCGGGACTCTACCTACGAGCAGTACTTC.

This sequence joins TRBV4-2 and TRBJ1-5, with D unclear. The germline V gene encodes CDR1 LGHNA and CDR2 YNFKEQ. The V end was cut by 4 bases, the J end by 7 bases, with 17 bases between. The CDR3 sequence is 15 residues long. The CDR3 region has the DNA TGTGCCAGCAGCCCTTCACCTATTTTGTGGCAGCCCCAGCATTTT. It specifies CASSPSPILWQPQHF.

J is TRBJ1-5 and V is TRBV9; D is uncertain. CDR3 length equals 16 residues. V was shortened by 0 bases and J by 4 bases, with 14 bases between the two germline ends. CDR1 and CDR2 (germline): SGDLS, YYNGEE. The CDR3 coding sequence is TGTGCCAGCAGCGTAGGCGGAGGATCACAAAATCAGCCCCAGCATTTT. Its translation is CASSVGGGSQNQPQHF. The full variable domain, in which reference TRBV9 and TRBJ1-5 provide the parts outside the CDR3, is DSGVTQTPKHLITATGQRVTLRCSPRSGDLSVYWYQQSLDQGLQFLIQYYNGEERAKGNILERFSAQQFPDLHSELNLSSLELGDSALYFCASSVGGGSQNQPQHFGDGTRLSIL.

This chain joins TRBV27 and TRBJ1-4, with 8 bases matching TRBD1. The germline gives CDR1 MNHEY, CDR2 SMNVEV (reference sequence). The length of the CDR3 is 14 residues. J was trimmed by 8 bases and V by 5 bases; bases with no gene match: 7. The CDR3 reads CASSPGTGAEKLFF. DNA for the CDR3: TGTGCCAGCAGTCCCGGGACAGGAGCAGAAAAACTGTTTTTT.

The CDR3 sequence: CASSTGTGNYGYTF. As DNA, the CDR3 is TGTGCCAGCAGCACCGGGACAGGGAACTATGGCTACACCTTC. The V call is TRBV7-8, the J call TRBJ1-2; 9 bases are a match to TRBD1. Germline CDR1 SGHVS, CDR2 FQNEAQ. V lost 5 bases and J lost 2; bases outside the gene matches: 3. This CDR3 is 14 amino acids long.

The rearrangement links TRBV12-5 to TRBJ2-1; 8 positions agree with TRBD2. The CDR3 extends over 14 amino acids. Germline values: CDR1 LGHNT, CDR2 FRNRAP. Losses at the gene ends were 6 bases for V and 3 bases for J; bases not matched to a gene: 4. The CDR3 here is CASGPSGYYNEQFF. The CDR3 DNA follows: TGTGCTAGTGGCCCTAGCGGGTACTACAATGAGCAGTTCTTC.

The chain is built from TRBV15 and TRBJ2-7, with TRBD2 as a possible D gene (5 bases). The CDR3 contains 14 residues. Trimming removed 5 bases at V and 3 bases at J, with 14 bases between. Germline V CDR1 and CDR2: LNHNV, YYDKDF (reference sequence). The CDR3 is CATSPWRANYEQYF. CDR3 coding DNA: TGTGCCACCAGCCCTTGGCGGGCAAACTACGAGCAGTACTTC. Drawing the rest from reference TRBV15 and TRBJ2-7, the complete variable domain is DAMVIQNPRYQVTQFGKPVTLSCSQTLNHNVMYWYQQKSSQAPKLLFHYYDKDFNNEADTPDNFQSRRPNTSFCFLDIRSPGLGDTAMYLCATSPWRANYEQYFGPGTRLTVT.

The chain joins TRBV2 to TRBJ2-5; a weak D match, TRBD1 (5 bases). Gene TRBJ2-7 matches the end of the DNA better, so the J call may be wrong. The CDR3 has 13 residues. Germline CDR1 and CDR2: SNHLY and FYNNEI. The DNA of the CDR3 is TGTGCCAGCACGAAGTCCAGGGCGAACGAGCAGTACTTC. This encodes CASTKSRANEQYF.

The V call is TRBV7-9, the J call TRBJ1-1; D gene ambiguous. The CDR3 has 14 amino acids. The ends were cut back, 4 bases at V and 1 base at J, with 10 bases in the middle. Germline V gene lookup returns CDR1 SEHNR and CDR2 FQNEAQ (reference sequence). The CDR3 DNA follows: TGTGCCAGCAGCTCCACTTATAAGAACACTGAAGCTTTCTTT. Its protein product is CASSSTYKNTEAFF.

The chain uses TRBV19 and TRBJ2-3, with 7 bases that match TRBD2. The CDR3 sequence is 16 residues long. In germline, CDR1 is LNHDA, CDR2 SQIVND (reference sequence). The V segment lost 3 bases and the J segment 0 bases; nucleotides outside the gene matches: 6. CDR3 bases: TGTGCCAGTAGTATCAAAGCGGGAACTAGCACAGATACGCAGTATTTT. Protein product: CASSIKAGTSTDTQYF.

The CDR3 DNA follows: TGTGCCAGCAGCTTGGTATCATGGGGCACTGAAGCTTTCTTT. This codes for CASSLVSWGTEAFF. The J gene is TRBJ1-1, the V gene TRBV5-6; D not certain. CDR3 length: 14 amino acids. Looked up from germline, CDR1 is SGHDT and CDR2 is YYEEEE. V was trimmed by 0 bases and J by 4 bases, leaving 10 bases between them.

The rearrangement uses TRBV30 and TRBJ2-1; perhaps TRBD2 as D (6 bases). Germline V gene lookup returns CDR1 GTSNPN and CDR2 SVGIG (reference sequence). Trimming took 4 bases from V and 4 from J, leaving 11 bases between them. The CDR3 length is 13 residues. In DNA form, the CDR3 reads TGTGCCTGGAACCCTGGGGGGTACAATGAGCAGTTCTTC. Translating gives CAWNPGGYNEQFF. The variable domain in full, with the rest retrieved from reference TRBV30 and TRBJ2-1, is SQTIHQWPATLVQPVGSPLSLECTVEGTSNPNLYWYRQAAGRGLQLLFYSVGIGQISSEVPQNLSASRPQDRQFILSSKKLLLSDSGFYLCAWNPGGYNEQFFGPGTRLTVL.

V usage is TRBV4-1 and J usage is TRBJ2-7; 9 bases match TRBD2. The junction had 9 bases not matched to a gene; V was cut back by 3 bases and J by 6 bases. CDR3 size: 15 residues. In germline, CDR1 is MGHRA, CDR2 YSYEKL. The CDR3 sequence: CASSHHSGSDSEQYF. In DNA form, the CDR3 reads TGCGCCAGCAGCCACCATAGCGGGAGCGATTCCGAGCAGTACTTC.

The CDR3, as DNA: TGTGCCAGCAGTTACCAGGGGCAGCACGAGCAGTACTTC. This codes for CASSYQGQHEQYF. The genes are TRBV6-6 and TRBJ2-7, with a possible D match to TRBD1 (6 bases). CDR3 length equals 13 residues. CDR1 and CDR2 from the germline V gene are MNHNY and SVGAGI (reference sequence). Trimming stripped 2 bases from V and 5 bases from J, with 10 bases between.